These 9 T cell receptor beta chains originate from one sample sequenced in a study of blood T cell repertoires in COVID-19. The protocol was immunoSEQ multiplex PCR, while the TCRdb copy is restricted to in-frame clones and leaves out a portion. The sample has some 150,000 clones, under 90% seen once; the top ten hold around two fifths. Sequencing was carried out using peripheral blood. The receptors were sampled from a human donor in a cohort sampled during active COVID-19.

The gene calls are TRBV29-1 and TRBJ2-5, with D perhaps TRBD1 (6 bases). Germline V CDR1 and CDR2: SQVTM, ANQGSEA. Trimming removed 7 bases from V and 5 bases from J, with 11 bases in between. The CDR3 runs to 11 residues. CDR3 protein: CSAQGRETQYF. CDR3 coding DNA: TGCAGCGCGCAGGGGCGGGAGACCCAGTACTTC.

The V call is TRBV5-4, the J call TRBJ2-5, with 7 bases matching TRBD1. This CDR3 region has 14 residues. Germline CDR1 SGHNT, CDR2 YYREEE (reference sequence). J was trimmed by 5 bases and V by 3 bases; bases with no gene match: 7. Here the CDR3 DNA reads TGTGCCAGCAGCTCTACGGACAGGCCGGAGACCCAGTACTTC. It yields the protein CASSSTDRPETQYF.

This clone was seen only a few times. The V call is TRBV4-2, the J call TRBJ2-7; 8 nucleotides line up with TRBD1. With 4 bases clipped from V and 2 bases from J, the junction kept 4 bases outside the gene matches. This CDR3 has 14 residues. Germline CDR1 LGHNA, CDR2 YNFKEQ. This CDR3 reads CASSPGTGTYEQYF. The CDR3 DNA follows: TGTGCCAGCAGCCCCGGGACAGGCACCTACGAGCAGTACTTC.

The table lists this clone with a count of one. The genes are TRBV6-6 and TRBJ2-5, with D perhaps TRBD2 (6 bases). Germline CDR1 MNHNY, CDR2 SVGAGI (reference sequence). The CDR3 is 11 residues long. The V gene lost 9 bases and the J gene lost 2 bases, with 7 bases spanning the gap. CDR3 sequence (DNA): TGTGCCAGTGGGGGGCAAGAGACCCAGTACTTC. Translated: CASGGQETQYF.

This CDR3 is CASSLSGQGIDYGYTF. The CDR3 DNA follows: TGTGCCAGCAGCTTATCGGGACAGGGGATTGACTATGGCTACACCTTC. The rearrangement joins TRBV5-6 to TRBJ1-2; TRBD1 aligns across 10 bases. J was trimmed by 3 bases and V by 2 bases; bases with no gene match: 7. Germline values: CDR1 SGHDT, CDR2 YYEEEE. This CDR3 comprises 16 residues.

V is TRBV5-1 and J is TRBJ2-1, with D tentatively TRBD2 (7 bases). This CDR3 is built from 14 residues. V was clipped by 0 bases and J by 10 bases, with 14 bases between them. Per germline, CDR1 SGHRS and CDR2 YFSETQ. The DNA for the CDR3 is TGCGCCAGCAGCTTGGCGGGGGGCCAGGGGGAGCAGTTCTTC. It codes for CASSLAGGQGEQFF.

The chain has TRBV18 and TRBJ1-5; D gene ambiguous. This CDR3 contains 13 residues. V lost 2 bases to trimming and J lost 0 bases, with 2 bases between them. Germline V gene lookup returns CDR1 KGHSH and CDR2 LQKENI. The CDR3 region has the DNA TGTGCCAGCTCACCATATAGCAATCAGCCCCAGCATTTT. It translates to CASSPYSNQPQHF.

The chain links TRBV7-9 to TRBJ1-1, with D tentatively TRBD1 (5 bases). The CDR3 sequence is 14 residues long. Per the germline V gene, CDR1 is SEHNR and CDR2 is FQNEAQ (reference sequence). The V and J ends lost 1 base and 3 bases respectively, with 9 bases between them. In DNA form, the CDR3 reads TGTGCCAGCAGCTTAGGACAGATTTACACTGAAGCTTTCTTT. Translation: CASSLGQIYTEAFF.

This chain connects TRBV7-2 to TRBJ1-3; 9 positions match TRBD1. The CDR3 runs to 16 residues. The germline CDR1 and CDR2 sequences are SGHTA and FQGNSA. The J segment lost 0 bases and the V segment lost 1 base, leaving 1 base of the junction unmatched. CDR3 sequence reads: CASSLGTGASGNTIYF. The CDR3 DNA follows: TGTGCCAGCAGCTTAGGGACAGGGGCCTCTGGAAACACCATATATTTT.